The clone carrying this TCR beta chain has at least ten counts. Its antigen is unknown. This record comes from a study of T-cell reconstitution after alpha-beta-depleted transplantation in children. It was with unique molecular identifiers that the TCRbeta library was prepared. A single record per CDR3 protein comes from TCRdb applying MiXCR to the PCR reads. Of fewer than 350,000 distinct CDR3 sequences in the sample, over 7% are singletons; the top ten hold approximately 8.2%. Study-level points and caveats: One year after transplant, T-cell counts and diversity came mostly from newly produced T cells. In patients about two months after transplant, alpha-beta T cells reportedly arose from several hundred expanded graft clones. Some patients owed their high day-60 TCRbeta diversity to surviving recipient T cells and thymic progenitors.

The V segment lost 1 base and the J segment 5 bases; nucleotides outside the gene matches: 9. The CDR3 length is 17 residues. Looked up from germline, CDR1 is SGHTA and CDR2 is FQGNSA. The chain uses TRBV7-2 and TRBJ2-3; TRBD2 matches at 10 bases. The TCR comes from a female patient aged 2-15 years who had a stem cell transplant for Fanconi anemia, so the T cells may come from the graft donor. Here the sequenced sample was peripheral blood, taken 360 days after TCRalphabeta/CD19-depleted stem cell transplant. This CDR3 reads CASSLGAAGGFQDTQYF. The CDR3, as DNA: TGTGCCAGCAGCTTAGGAGCAGCGGGGGGGTTTCAAGATACGCAGTATTTT.